These 16 T cell receptor beta chains came from one sample sequenced in a study of CD4 T cells in relation to SARS-CoV-2 and coronaviruses (dated by TCRdb to 2020 to 2023). CD4+ T cells from unexposed donors were collected before the COVID-19 pandemic (2011-2018). After less than 13 days of culture, CD4+ T cells were isolated with the EasySep CD4+ T cell isolation kit. Libraries came from the immunoSEQ multiplex PCR assay. The immuneACCESS repertoire file appears here via TCRdb, limited to in-frame rearrangements. These files lack a portion of the clones; in checked studies, under half of the deficit traces to unresolved V genes, and the cause of the others is not known. A total of approximately 17,000 clones appear in this sample, about four fifths of them only once. The top ten clonotypes cover approximately 11% of the sample. These TCRs are of unknown antigen specificity. The material sequenced was CD4+ T cells from PBMCs, cultured in vitro. The receptors stem from a human donor in good health.

This chain connects TRBV3-1 (or the pseudogene TRBV3-2) to TRBJ2-6, with D possibly called TRBD1 or TRBD2 (5 bases each). This CDR3 contains 17 residues. Trimming shortened V by 6 bases and J by 4 bases, and 19 bases separated the two germline ends. The germline CDR1 and CDR2 sequences are LGHDT and YNNKEL (reference sequence). CDR3 in DNA: TGTGCCAGCAGACACCGGGCTGTCGGGACCGGGGCCAACGTCCTGACTTTC. Protein product: CASRHRAVGTGANVLTF.

V gene TRBV19 combines with J gene TRBJ1-1; no reliable D call. Trimming stripped 5 bases from V and 4 bases from J, with 17 bases between. The CDR3 runs to 15 residues. Germline loops: CDR1 LNHDA, CDR2 SQIVND (reference sequence). DNA for the CDR3: TGTGCCAGTAGTCCCGGAGAGGGCTGGAGCACTGAAGCTTTCTTT. Its translation: CASSPGEGWSTEAFF.

This chain uses TRBV28 with TRBJ1-2, with 7 positions matching TRBD1. The CDR3 is 13 amino acids. Germline V CDR1 and CDR2: MDHEN, SYDVKM. J gave up 6 bases and V 6 bases, and 7 bases lay outside the gene matches. In nucleotides, the CDR3 is TGTGCCAGCAGGGGGCAGACAGGGAATGGCTACACCTTC. Translated, it gives CASRGQTGNGYTF.

This chain links TRBV6-6 with TRBJ2-7; the D gene is possibly TRBD1 (6 bases). V shed 0 bases and J shed 4 bases, with 16 bases lying between them. The CDR3 extends over 16 amino acids. CDR1 is MNHNY, CDR2 SVGAGI, per germline (reference sequence). CDR3 sequence reads: CASSYSTTGSRYEQYF. The CDR3 DNA follows: TGTGCCAGCAGTTACTCGACCACAGGGAGTAGGTACGAGCAGTACTTC.

This clone showed up just once. This sequence joins TRBV5-1 and TRBJ2-3; 11 bases align to TRBD2. The CDR3 has 18 amino acids. With V trimmed by 0 bases and J by 1 base, 7 bases remained unmatched. Germline loops: CDR1 SGHRS, CDR2 YFSETQ. The CDR3 DNA follows: TGCGCCAGCAGCTTGGTCATTAGCGGGAGGGCTCGCACAGATACGCAGTATTTT. It is translated as CASSLVISGRARTDTQYF.

J is TRBJ2-1 and V is TRBV11-3, with D unclear. Per the germline V gene, CDR1 is SGHNT and CDR2 is YENEEA. The V end lost 1 base, the J end lost 4 bases, and 5 bases lay between the germline ends. This CDR3 spans 13 amino acids. For the CDR3, the DNA is TGTGCCAGCAGCTTAGGCTCTTACAATGAGCAGTTCTTC. As protein: CASSLGSYNEQFF. Filled out from reference TRBV11-3 and TRBJ2-1, the complete variable domain reads EAGVVQSPRYKIIEKKQPVAFWCNPISGHNTLYWYLQNLGQGPELLIRYENEEAVDDSQLPKDRFSAERLKGVDSTLKIQPAELGDSAVYLCASSLGSYNEQFFGPGTRLTVL.

The chain recombines TRBV7-2 with TRBJ2-2; D gene unclear. Germline CDR1 reads SGHTA; CDR2 reads FQGNSA. This CDR3 contains 15 residues. V gave up 4 bases and J gave up 6 bases, with 15 bases separating them. The CDR3: CASSSRSPRAGELFF. CDR3 nucleotides: TGTGCCAGCAGCTCGCGGAGCCCACGGGCCGGGGAGCTGTTTTTT.

This rearrangement joins TRBV7-2 to TRBJ2-7; D remains unclear. Deletions cut 3 bases from V and 0 bases from J, with 6 bases between. Germline lookup yields CDR1 SGHTA and CDR2 FQGNSA. The CDR3 covers 13 residues. Written as DNA, the CDR3 is TGTGCCAGCAGCTTTCAAATCTCCTACGAGCAGTACTTC. Protein: CASSFQISYEQYF.

This rearrangement joins TRBV29-1 to TRBJ2-3; 7 nucleotides line up with TRBD1. The CDR3 has 15 amino acids. Germline V gene lookup returns CDR1 SQVTM and CDR2 ANQGSEA. J gave up 2 bases and V 6 bases, and 11 bases lay outside the gene matches. CDR3 bases: TGCAGCGTCCGGAAACAGGGGACCTTCACAGATACGCAGTATTTT. Its translation: CSVRKQGTFTDTQYF.

V usage is TRBV13 and J usage is TRBJ2-1; the match to TRBD2 covers 7 bases. CDR3 size: 17 residues. CDR1 is PRHDT and CDR2 is FYEKMQ in the germline V gene (reference sequence). Losses at the gene ends were 5 bases for V and 9 bases for J; bases not matched to a gene: 19. The chain's CDR3 is CASSLLTYRLAASEQFF. CDR3 nucleotide sequence: TGTGCCAGCAGCCTCCTGACGTATAGGCTAGCGGCCTCTGAGCAGTTCTTC.

The genes are TRBV18 and TRBJ2-2; D gene uncertain. Trimming removed 6 bases from V and 1 base from J, with 12 bases in between. The CDR3 extends over 15 amino acids. The germline V gene has CDR1 KGHSH and CDR2 LQKENI. DNA for the CDR3: TGTGCCAGCTCCCGTGGTAAGGGGAACACCGGGGAGCTGTTTTTT. As protein: CASSRGKGNTGELFF.

The CDR3 coding sequence is TGTGCCAGGGGGGGGGAGCTTAACACCGGGGAGCTGTTTTTT. Protein sequence: CARGGELNTGELFF. The rearrangement links TRBV7-2 to TRBJ2-2; 7 bases are a match to TRBD2. Germline V gene lookup returns CDR1 SGHTA and CDR2 FQGNSA. With V trimmed by 9 bases and J by 2 bases, 6 bases remained unmatched. This CDR3 has 14 residues.

The chain links TRBV30 to TRBJ2-5; 11 bases match TRBD2. This CDR3 is 14 amino acids long. From germline, CDR1 is GTSNPN and CDR2 SVGIG (reference sequence). V trimming: 1 base; J trimming: 5 bases; junction bases outside the gene matches: 3. The CDR3 is CAWSGRTSGETQYF. The CDR3 coding sequence is TGTGCCTGGAGTGGTCGGACTAGCGGGGAGACCCAGTACTTC.

In this sample, this clone turned up once. The chain links TRBV19 to TRBJ1-4, with D hard to call. This CDR3 spans 13 amino acids. The V end was cut by 8 bases, the J end by 8 bases, with 15 bases between. CDR1 LNHDA and CDR2 SQIVND come from the germline V gene (reference sequence). This chain's CDR3 is CASRAPTREKLFF. The CDR3 coding sequence is TGTGCCAGTCGGGCTCCGACTAGGGAAAAACTGTTTTTT. Looking up the rest from reference TRBV19 and TRBJ1-4 gives the full variable domain: DGGITQSPKYLFRKEGQNVTLSCEQNLNHDAMYWYRQDPGQGLRLIYYSQIVNDFQKGDIAEGYSVSREKKESFPLTVTSAQKNPTAFYLCASRAPTREKLFFGSGTQLSVL.

The V call is TRBV5-6, the J call TRBJ1-3; tentatively, D is TRBD1 (5 bases). CDR1 is SGHDT and CDR2 is YYEEEE in the germline V gene. This CDR3 has 16 amino acids. V was trimmed by 0 bases and J by 2 bases, leaving 12 bases between them. CDR3 protein: CASSLVAGRPGNTIYF. DNA for the CDR3: TGTGCCAGCAGCTTGGTGGCAGGGAGGCCTGGAAACACCATATATTTT. The full variable domain, completed using reference TRBV5-6 and TRBJ1-3, is DAGVTQSPTHLIKTRGQQVTLRCSPKSGHDTVSWYQQALGQGPQFIFQYYEEEERQRGNFPDRFSGHQFPNYSSELNVNALLLGDSALYLCASSLVAGRPGNTIYFGEGSWLTVV.

The V gene is TRBV5-4, the J gene TRBJ2-1; D gene ambiguous. This CDR3 is built from 15 residues. The V gene lost 4 bases and the J gene lost 4 bases, with 15 bases spanning the gap. Looked up from germline, CDR1 is SGHNT and CDR2 is YYREEE (reference sequence). The CDR3 reads CASSPTATDYNEQFF. The CDR3 DNA sequence: TGTGCCAGCAGCCCGACGGCGACCGATTACAATGAGCAGTTCTTC.